This entry lists 8 T cell receptor beta chains sequenced from one sample in a study of cytomegalovirus exposure and HLA in healthy donors (dated by TCRdb to 2016 to 2017). The library was generated by the immunoSEQ multiplex PCR assay. For the multiplex PCR, a mixture combining 60 forward primers for TCR Vbeta segments and 13 reverse primers for TCR Jbeta segments was used. This immuneACCESS table, as held by TCRdb, lists in-frame sequences with V and J called but not all clones. Of the missing ones, under half trace to an unresolved V gene in checked studies; the others have no known cause. Here the sample has roughly 150,000 clones; roughly 65% occur a single time. Clones ranked in the top ten supply roughly 4% of the sample. The sequencing input was PBMCs. The source is a man aged 55 to 70 in good health and CMV-seronegative.

This chain links TRBV5-1 with TRBJ2-5; the match to TRBD2 covers 9 bases. This CDR3 is built from 17 residues. J gave up 2 bases and V 3 bases, and 11 bases lay outside the gene matches. Germline V gene lookup returns CDR1 SGHRS and CDR2 YFSETQ. The CDR3 here is CASSWGLAGVAQETQYF. The DNA for the CDR3 is TGCGCCAGCAGCTGGGGGTTAGCGGGAGTCGCACAAGAGACCCAGTACTTC.

The chain couples TRBV11-1 to TRBJ2-1; TRBD2 aligns across 13 bases. Trimming at V came to 5 bases and at J to 6 bases, leaving 4 bases not matched to a gene. Germline CDR1 is SGHAT and CDR2 is FQDESV (reference sequence). CDR3 length: 15 residues. CDR3 coding DNA: TGTGCCAGCAGCCCGGGACTAGCGGGGATCAATGAGCAGTTCTTC. It encodes CASSPGLAGINEQFF.

This chain links TRBV28 with TRBJ1-4; the D gene is possibly TRBD1 (5 bases). Trimming removed 6 bases at V and 0 bases at J, with 11 bases between. Germline-derived CDR1 and CDR2 are MDHEN and SYDVKM. The CDR3 runs to 15 residues. DNA for the CDR3: TGTGCCAGCAGAACAGGAAGTCCAACTAATGAAAAACTGTTTTTT. Amino acid sequence: CASRTGSPTNEKLFF.

The chain employs TRBV5-5 and TRBJ2-2; D is ambiguous. V gave up 3 bases and J gave up 4 bases, with 7 bases separating them. This CDR3 is 13 amino acids long. Germline values: CDR1 SGHKS, CDR2 YYEKEE (reference sequence). CDR3 region: CASSYFGTGELFF. CDR3 sequence (DNA): TGTGCCAGCAGCTACTTCGGCACCGGGGAGCTGTTTTTT.

The chain is built from TRBV6-1 and TRBJ2-3, with TRBD1 matching 10 bases. CDR3 length: 13 residues. Germline V gene lookup returns CDR1 MNHNS and CDR2 SASEGT. V shed 8 bases, J shed 4 bases, and the junction held 3 bases outside the gene matches. The CDR3 loop is CASSGQGSDTQYF. The CDR3 region has the DNA TGTGCCAGCTCGGGACAGGGGTCAGATACGCAGTATTTT.

CDR3 protein: CASSQEPVVESYEQYF. The CDR3 DNA sequence: TGTGCCAGCAGCCAAGAGCCGGTCGTCGAATCCTACGAGCAGTACTTC. The chain joins TRBV4-2 to TRBJ2-7; D is uncertain. The CDR3 is 16 residues long. Germline V lookup: CDR1 LGHNA, CDR2 YNFKEQ. V was shortened by 0 bases and J by 1 base, with 13 bases between the two germline ends.

The rearrangement uses TRBV5-1 and TRBJ2-1, with 9 bases lining up with TRBD1. V lost 2 bases, J lost 7 bases, and 10 bases stayed unmatched. This CDR3 comprises 16 residues. Germline V gene lookup returns CDR1 SGHRS and CDR2 YFSETQ. This CDR3 is CASSFTGTGLVNEQFF. The CDR3 DNA is TGCGCCAGCAGCTTCACCGGGACAGGGTTGGTAAATGAGCAGTTCTTC.

The chain is built from TRBV6-5 and TRBJ1-6; D not resolved. CDR3 length: 15 amino acids. Germline-derived CDR1 and CDR2 are MNHEY and SVGAGI. The V end lost 4 bases, the J end lost 4 bases, and 11 bases lay between the germline ends. The CDR3 region is CASSLGSLYNSPLHF. CDR3 in DNA: TGTGCCAGCAGTTTGGGCAGTTTGTATAATTCACCCCTCCACTTT.